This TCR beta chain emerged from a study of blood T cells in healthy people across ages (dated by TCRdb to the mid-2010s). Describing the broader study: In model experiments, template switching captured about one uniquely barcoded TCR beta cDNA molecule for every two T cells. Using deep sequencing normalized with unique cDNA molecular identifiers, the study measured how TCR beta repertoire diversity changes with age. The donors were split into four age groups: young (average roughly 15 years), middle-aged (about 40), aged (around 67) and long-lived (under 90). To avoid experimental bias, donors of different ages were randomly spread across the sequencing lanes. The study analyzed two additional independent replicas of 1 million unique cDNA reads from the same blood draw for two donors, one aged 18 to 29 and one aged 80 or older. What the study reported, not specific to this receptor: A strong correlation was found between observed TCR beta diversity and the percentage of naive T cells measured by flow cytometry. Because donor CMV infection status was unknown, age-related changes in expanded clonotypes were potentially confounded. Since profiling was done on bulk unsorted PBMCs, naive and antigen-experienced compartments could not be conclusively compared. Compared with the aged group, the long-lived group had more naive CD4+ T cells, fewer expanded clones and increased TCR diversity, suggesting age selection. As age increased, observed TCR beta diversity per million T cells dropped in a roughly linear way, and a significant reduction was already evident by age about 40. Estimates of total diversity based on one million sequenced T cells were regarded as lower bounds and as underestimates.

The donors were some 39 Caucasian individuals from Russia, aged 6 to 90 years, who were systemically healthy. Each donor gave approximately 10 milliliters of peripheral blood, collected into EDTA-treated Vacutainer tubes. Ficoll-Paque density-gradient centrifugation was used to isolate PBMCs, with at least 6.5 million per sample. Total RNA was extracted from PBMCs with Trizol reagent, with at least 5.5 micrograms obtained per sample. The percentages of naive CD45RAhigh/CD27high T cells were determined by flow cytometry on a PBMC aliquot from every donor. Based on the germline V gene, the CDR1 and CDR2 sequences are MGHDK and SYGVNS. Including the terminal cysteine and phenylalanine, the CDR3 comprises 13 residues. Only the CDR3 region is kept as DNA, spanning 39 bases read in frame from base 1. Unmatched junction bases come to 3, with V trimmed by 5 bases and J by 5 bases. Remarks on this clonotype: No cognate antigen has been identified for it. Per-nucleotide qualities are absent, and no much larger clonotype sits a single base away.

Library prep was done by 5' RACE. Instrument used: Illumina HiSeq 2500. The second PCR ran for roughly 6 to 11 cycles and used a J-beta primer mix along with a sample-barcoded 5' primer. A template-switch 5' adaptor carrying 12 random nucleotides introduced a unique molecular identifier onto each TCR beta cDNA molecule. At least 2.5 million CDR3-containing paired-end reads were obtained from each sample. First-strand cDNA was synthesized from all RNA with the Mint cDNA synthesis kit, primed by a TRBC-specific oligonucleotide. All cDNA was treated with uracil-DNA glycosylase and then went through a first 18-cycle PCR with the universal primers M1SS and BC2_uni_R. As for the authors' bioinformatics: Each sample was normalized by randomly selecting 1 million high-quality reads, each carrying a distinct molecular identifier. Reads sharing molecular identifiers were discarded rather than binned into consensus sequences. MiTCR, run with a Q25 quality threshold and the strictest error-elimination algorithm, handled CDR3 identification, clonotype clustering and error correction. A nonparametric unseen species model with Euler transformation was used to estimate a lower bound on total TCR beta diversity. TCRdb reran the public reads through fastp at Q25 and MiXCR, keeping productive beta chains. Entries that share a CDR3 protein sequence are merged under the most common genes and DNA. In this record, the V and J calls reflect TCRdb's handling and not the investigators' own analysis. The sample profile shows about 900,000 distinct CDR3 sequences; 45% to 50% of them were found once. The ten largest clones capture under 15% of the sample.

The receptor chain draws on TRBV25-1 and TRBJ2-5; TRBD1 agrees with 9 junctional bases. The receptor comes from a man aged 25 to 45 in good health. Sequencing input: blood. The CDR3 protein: CASSHRGPETQYF. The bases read TGTGCCAGCAGTCACAGGGGGCCGGAGACCCAGTACTTC.